This passage covers 7 T cell receptor beta chains from one sample sequenced in a study of blood T cell repertoires in COVID-19. Using immunoSEQ multiplex PCR, the repertoire was profiled, and TCRdb retains in-frame clones only, with some absent. The sample has under 250,000 clones; about 80% are singletons. Sequenced: peripheral blood. The source of these receptors is an older woman with acute or convalescent COVID-19.

CDR3 DNA: TGCGCCAGCAGCCCCCAACCCGGGGGGGCGGAGACCCAGTACTTC. The encoded protein is CASSPQPGGAETQYF. V and J are TRBV5-1 and TRBJ2-5; 8 bases agree with TRBD2. This CDR3 region has 15 residues. CDR1 SGHRS and CDR2 YFSETQ come from the germline V gene. The V segment lost 4 bases and the J segment 5 bases; nucleotides outside the gene matches: 10. The full variable domain, in which reference TRBV5-1 and TRBJ2-5 provide the parts outside the CDR3, is KAGVTQTPRYLIKTRGQQVTLSCSPISGHRSVSWYQQTPGQGLQFLFEYFSETQRNKGNFPGRFSGRQFSNSRSEMNVSTLELGDSALYLCASSPQPGGAETQYFGPGTRLLVL.

The rearrangement links TRBV4-1 to TRBJ2-7; TRBD2 agrees at 13 bases. The CDR3 covers 16 residues. Germline V lookup: CDR1 MGHRA, CDR2 YSYEKL. The V segment lost 4 bases and the J segment 2 bases; nucleotides outside the gene matches: 5. This CDR3 reads CASSRPTSGGAYEQYF. In nucleotides, the CDR3 is TGCGCCAGCAGCCGACCTACTAGCGGGGGGGCCTACGAGCAGTACTTC.

The chain combines TRBV7-9 with TRBJ2-7, with a possible D match to TRBD2 (6 bases). The CDR3 is 14 residues long. V was shortened by 4 bases and J by 0 bases, with 10 bases between the two germline ends. Germline V gene data show CDR1 as SEHNR and CDR2 as FQNEAQ (reference sequence). The CDR3 is CASSSSGLSYEQYF. The DNA for the CDR3 is TGTGCCAGCAGCTCCTCGGGACTCTCCTACGAGCAGTACTTC.

The chain uses TRBV18 and TRBJ1-1; D uncertain. CDR1 is KGHSH and CDR2 is LQKENI in the germline V gene. Trimming left V 2 bases short and J 1 base short, with 5 bases between. The CDR3 is 13 residues long. The CDR3 here is CASSPTENTEAFF. In nucleotides, the CDR3 is TGTGCCAGCTCACCAACAGAGAACACTGAAGCTTTCTTT.

The chain has TRBV7-6 and TRBJ2-3; TRBD2 agrees at 7 bases. Germline V gene data show CDR1 as SGHVS and CDR2 as FNYEAQ. This CDR3 is 16 amino acids long. V lost 5 bases to trimming and J lost 1 base; unmatched junction nucleotides: 9. The CDR3 coding sequence is TGTGCCAGCAGCGGACTTCTAGCGGATGGCACAGATACGCAGTATTTT. Residues: CASSGLLADGTDTQYF.

The chain uses TRBV6-5 and TRBJ1-3; D gene ambiguous. V was pared by 4 bases and J by 3 bases, with 13 bases between. The CDR3 consists of 15 residues. Germline loops: CDR1 MNHEY, CDR2 SVGAGI. CDR3 nucleotides: TGTGCCAGCAGTTCCTTTTCCCGCGTTGGAAACACCATATATTTT. Translation gives CASSSFSRVGNTIYF.

This sequence joins TRBV29-1 and TRBJ1-1; D is ambiguous. Trimming shortened V by 7 bases and J by 5 bases, and 17 bases separated the two germline ends. Per the germline V gene, CDR1 is SQVTM and CDR2 is ANQGSEA. This CDR3 spans 13 amino acids. Here the CDR3 reads CSAQAGRRTEAFF. As DNA, the CDR3 is TGCAGCGCTCAGGCAGGAAGACGGACTGAAGCTTTCTTT.